This entry lists 26 T cell receptor beta chains sequenced from one sample in a study of siplizumab effects on memory and regulatory T cells. Only in-frame clones appear in the TCRdb table, and some are missing; sequencing was by immunoSEQ multiplex PCR. The repertoire holds roughly 120,000 clones, with 94% as singletons. Sequenced material: non-Treg CD4+ T cells sorted from blood. The receptors originated from a human donor in good health.

The CDR3 DNA is TGTGCCAGCAGCTTAGTAGGCAATCCCAAAGAGACCCAGTACTTC. Its translation: CASSLVGNPKETQYF. The chain is built from TRBV7-6 and TRBJ2-5; D not certain. Trimming left V 1 base short and J 3 bases short, with 12 bases between. The CDR3 has 15 residues. Germline values: CDR1 SGHVS, CDR2 FNYEAQ.

This clone was seen once. This chain uses TRBV5-1 with TRBJ1-2; TRBD1 matches at 8 bases. V shed 0 bases, J shed 4 bases, and the junction held 2 bases outside the gene matches. CDR1 and CDR2 from the germline V gene are SGHRS and YFSETQ. The CDR3 sequence is 14 residues long. CDR3 amino acids: CASSLGTGTYGYTF. The CDR3 DNA follows: TGCGCCAGCAGCTTGGGGACAGGGACCTATGGCTACACCTTC.

The gene calls are TRBV6-5 and TRBJ1-5; TRBD1 agrees at 10 bases. Germline values: CDR1 MNHEY, CDR2 SVGAGI. The CDR3 extends over 15 amino acids. The V segment lost 6 bases and the J segment 5 bases; nucleotides outside the gene matches: 7. The chain's CDR3 is CASSRVGTGDQPQHF. As DNA, the CDR3 is TGTGCCAGCAGCAGAGTGGGGACAGGGGATCAGCCCCAGCATTTT.

The chain employs TRBV7-8 and TRBJ2-1; D perhaps matches TRBD2 (5 bases). There are 17 residues in the CDR3. Trimming removed 3 bases at V and 0 bases at J, with 15 bases between. Per the germline V gene, CDR1 is SGHVS and CDR2 is FQNEAQ. The CDR3 protein is CASSFRYSASSYNEQFF. CDR3 DNA sequence: TGTGCCAGCAGCTTTAGGTATAGCGCTAGCTCCTACAATGAGCAGTTCTTC.

The chain carries TRBV18 and TRBJ2-7; 8 bases are a match to TRBD1. This CDR3 is built from 14 residues. Unmatched junction bases numbered 3, after V lost 3 bases and J lost 2 bases. Germline lookup yields CDR1 KGHSH and CDR2 LQKENI. The chain's CDR3 is CASSPGQETYEQYF. CDR3 DNA sequence: TGTGCCAGCTCACCGGGACAGGAGACCTACGAGCAGTACTTC.

The gene calls are TRBV6-5 and TRBJ2-7; a weak D match, TRBD1 (5 bases). From germline, CDR1 is MNHEY and CDR2 SVGAGI. This CDR3 spans 15 amino acids. The V gene lost 1 base and the J gene lost 2 bases, with 12 bases spanning the gap. The CDR3 DNA sequence: TGTGCCAGCAGTTACTTCGACAGTGCCCCCTACGAGCAGTACTTC. It codes for CASSYFDSAPYEQYF.

The CDR3 sequence: CASSLGLAGDVETQYF. CDR3 in DNA: TGTGCCAGCAGCTTAGGGCTCGCGGGGGATGTCGAGACCCAGTACTTC. The chain carries TRBV7-7 and TRBJ2-5; TRBD2 agrees at 7 bases. V gave up 1 base and J gave up 5 bases; unmatched junction bases: 10. Per the germline V gene, CDR1 is SSHAT and CDR2 is FNYEAQ (reference sequence). The CDR3 consists of 16 residues.

This chain links TRBV11-2 with TRBJ2-1, with D unresolved. V was shortened by 6 bases and J by 2 bases, with 11 bases between the two germline ends. The CDR3 contains 14 residues. Germline values: CDR1 SGHAT, CDR2 FQNNGV. CDR3 residues: CASSRIITYNEQFF. The CDR3, as DNA: TGTGCCAGCAGTCGTATTATAACCTACAATGAGCAGTTCTTC.

The J gene is TRBJ2-5, the V gene TRBV7-9; 7 positions match TRBD1. Germline loops: CDR1 SEHNR, CDR2 FQNEAQ (reference sequence). The V gene end was trimmed by 5 bases and the J gene end by 5 bases; junction bases not matched to a gene: 11. The CDR3 has 15 residues. The DNA for the CDR3 is TGTGCCAGCAGCATCGGACAGGTTCAGTGGGAGACCCAGTACTTC. It encodes CASSIGQVQWETQYF.

The gene calls are TRBV6-5 and TRBJ1-1, with D tentatively TRBD1 (6 bases). CDR1 and CDR2 (germline): MNHEY, SVGAGI. The CDR3 runs to 13 residues. Trimming took off 8 bases at V and 2 bases at J, with 12 bases between the two ends. CDR3 in amino acids: CASSRTANTEAFF. As DNA, the CDR3 is TGTGCCAGCTCCCGGACAGCCAACACTGAAGCTTTCTTT.

The chain has TRBV7-2 and TRBJ2-1, with a possible D match to TRBD2 (6 bases). V lost 3 bases and J 5 bases, leaving 11 bases between the germline ends. The CDR3 spans 14 residues. CDR1 and CDR2 from the germline V gene are SGHTA and FQGNSA. The CDR3 bases are TGTGCCAGCAGCTTGAGACTAGGGGACAATGAGCAGTTCTTC. Residues: CASSLRLGDNEQFF.

The rearrangement uses TRBV6-5 and TRBJ2-3; 9 bases match TRBD2. Germline V CDR1 and CDR2: MNHEY, SVGAGI. There are 15 residues in the CDR3. Losses at the gene ends were 8 bases for V and 1 base for J; bases not matched to a gene: 7. CDR3: CASGRGRVGTDTQYF. In nucleotides, the CDR3 is TGTGCCAGCGGCCGCGGGAGGGTAGGCACAGATACGCAGTATTTT.

The chain recombines TRBV7-2 with TRBJ1-2; D is ambiguous. Trimming left V 5 bases short and J 1 base short, with 11 bases between. The CDR3 length is 14 residues. Germline V gene data show CDR1 as SGHTA and CDR2 as FQGNSA. CDR3: CASSTDGSNYGYTF. Written as DNA, the CDR3 is TGTGCCAGCAGCACAGACGGAAGTAACTATGGCTACACCTTC.

This clone turned up a few times. V and J are TRBV19 and TRBJ1-5; D is possibly TRBD1 (6 bases). The V end was cut by 9 bases, the J end by 7 bases, with 16 bases between. The CDR3 is 13 residues long. The germline CDR1 and CDR2 sequences are LNHDA and SQIVND (reference sequence). CDR3 sequence reads: CASAGVVLQPQHF. The CDR3, as DNA: TGTGCCAGCGCAGGGGTGGTTTTACAGCCCCAGCATTTT.

This chain links TRBV2 with TRBJ2-2; a possible D gene is TRBD2 (6 bases). Trimming left V 10 bases short and J 0 bases short, with 15 bases between. Germline CDR1 SNHLY, CDR2 FYNNEI. This CDR3 region has 15 residues. CDR3 nucleotide sequence: TGTGCCACCTCCCAAGCGGGCGCGAACACCGGGGAGCTGTTTTTT. Encoded protein: CATSQAGANTGELFF.

The V call is TRBV4-1, the J call TRBJ1-6, with 8 bases matching TRBD1. The germline V gene has CDR1 MGHRA and CDR2 YSYEKL. The CDR3 runs 15 residues. After removal of 1 base from V and 10 bases from J, the junction contained 6 bases not matched to a gene. The CDR3 DNA is TGCGCCAGCAGCCAAGGGGCAGGGGGCTGGTCACCCCTCCACTTT. Amino acids: CASSQGAGGWSPLHF.

This sequence joins TRBV6-5 and TRBJ1-2; D remains unclear. Trimming removed 0 bases at V and 0 bases at J, with 8 bases between. CDR1 MNHEY and CDR2 SVGAGI come from the germline V gene. This CDR3 spans 15 amino acids. CDR3 sequence reads: CASSYSSASNYGYTF. CDR3 bases: TGTGCCAGCAGTTACTCATCCGCTTCTAACTATGGCTACACCTTC.

The table lists this clone with a few counts. This chain links TRBV5-6 with TRBJ2-1; D is possibly TRBD2 (6 bases). CDR3 size: 15 residues. Looked up from germline, CDR1 is SGHDT and CDR2 is YYEEEE. With 0 bases removed from V and 9 bases from J, the gap between germline ends came to 16 bases. The CDR3 nucleotides read TGTGCCAGCAGCTTGGTTAGCGGTGGTACAGCTGAGCAGTTCTTC. Translating it yields CASSLVSGGTAEQFF.

J is TRBJ1-1 and V is TRBV27, with no clear D. Germline V gene lookup returns CDR1 MNHEY and CDR2 SMNVEV (reference sequence). The CDR3 is 10 residues long. Trimming cost V 1 base and J 11 bases, with 5 bases left between them. This CDR3 reads CASSLLLAFF. The CDR3 DNA reads TGTGCCAGCAGTTTATTGTTGGCTTTCTTT.

The gene calls are TRBV14 and TRBJ2-7; D is unresolved. The germline gives CDR1 SGHDN, CDR2 FVKESK. The CDR3 has 13 amino acids. Trimming took 3 bases from V and 2 from J, leaving 8 bases between them. This chain's CDR3 is CASSQTVTYEQYF. DNA of the CDR3: TGTGCCAGCAGCCAGACTGTAACCTACGAGCAGTACTTC.

The chain is built from TRBV9 and TRBJ2-7; D is undetermined. Trimming took off 1 base at V and 0 bases at J, with 8 bases between the two ends. Looked up from germline, CDR1 is SGDLS and CDR2 is YYNGEE. The CDR3 extends over 14 amino acids. The CDR3 DNA reads as TGTGCCAGCAGCGTAACGGGTAGCTCCTACGAGCAGTACTTC. Its protein product is CASSVTGSSYEQYF.

V and J are TRBV30 and TRBJ1-3; D possibly corresponds to TRBD1 (5 bases). Per the germline V gene, CDR1 is GTSNPN and CDR2 is SVGIG (reference sequence). This CDR3 comprises 15 residues. V was trimmed by 0 bases and J by 4 bases, leaving 13 bases between them. CDR3 DNA: TGTGCCTGGAGTGTACTTCGGACAACCGGAAACACCATATATTTT. Translation: CAWSVLRTTGNTIYF.

The chain combines TRBV5-4 with TRBJ2-7, with no clear D. The V end was cut by 1 base, the J end by 3 bases, with 8 bases between. Germline CDR1 is SGHNT and CDR2 is YYREEE (reference sequence). The CDR3 extends over 13 amino acids. As DNA, the CDR3 is TGTGCCAGCAGCTTGAACACAGTCTACGAGCAGTACTTC. It codes for CASSLNTVYEQYF.

The chain has TRBV27 and TRBJ2-5; TRBD1 might be the D (6 bases). Trimming stripped 0 bases from V and 5 bases from J, with 10 bases between. Per germline, CDR1 MNHEY and CDR2 SMNVEV (reference sequence). The CDR3 totals 14 residues. CDR3 residues: CASSLSRTAETQYF. The CDR3 region has the DNA TGTGCCAGCAGTTTATCTAGGACAGCGGAGACCCAGTACTTC.

The V and J genes are TRBV30 and TRBJ2-7; D might be TRBD1 or TRBD2, each matching 5 bases. The CDR3 is 12 amino acids. V gave up 5 bases and J gave up 7 bases, with 15 bases separating them. Germline V lookup: CDR1 GTSNPN, CDR2 SVGIG (reference sequence). The CDR3 loop reads CAWERGSVEQYF. CDR3 bases: TGTGCCTGGGAGAGGGGTTCTGTAGAGCAGTACTTC.

This clone was counted a few times. The CDR3 protein is CASSQGHSRNYGYTF. For the CDR3, the DNA is TGCGCCAGCAGCCAAGGGCACAGTAGGAACTATGGCTACACCTTC. The chain has TRBV4-1 and TRBJ1-2; D is uncertain. CDR1 and CDR2 (germline): MGHRA, YSYEKL. V lost 1 base, J lost 2 bases, and 11 bases lay in between. The CDR3 totals 15 residues.